This T cell receptor beta chain was observed in a study of breast tumors, draining lymph nodes, adjacent tissues (dated by TCRdb to about 2016). About the full investigation: TCR beta repertoires were compared across tumor, adjacent nontumor tissue and axillary lymph nodes obtained from breast cancer patients. The study aimed to assess the relationships and possible T-cell exchange between tumor, surrounding tissue and draining lymph node repertoires in human breast cancer.

Lymph node samples came from the axillary draining lymph nodes of breast cancer patients. The listed sequencing device is Illumina HiSeq 2000. TCR beta chain libraries were generated through multiplex PCR amplification. The amplified TCR beta chain products were analyzed by high-throughput sequencing. In-frame beta chains were kept once TCRdb had trimmed the public reads at Q25 with fastp and called clones with MiXCR. Each CDR3 protein gets just one entry, which takes the most common genes and DNA from the rows behind it. This sample holds about 170,000 distinct CDR3 sequences; approximately 30% were observed only once. The ten largest clones represent around 3.5% of the sample. This clonotype came up many times. No cognate antigen has been identified for it. Base qualities are not provided; no much larger clone lies one nucleotide away. Between the V and J ends, shortened by 3 bases and 4 bases respectively, the junction contains 23 bases. The germline V gene encodes CDR1 MGHRA and CDR2 YSYEKL. Reading from cysteine to phenylalanine, the CDR3 counts 18 amino acids. The sequence is cut down to CDR3 DNA, 54 bases in frame from base 1.

Study-level results and caveats: The data were judged consistent with most tumor T cells deriving from the lymph node and then expanding within tumor tissue. The similarity between tumor and nontumor tissue repertoires was significantly greater in luminal-like breast cancer than in basal-like breast cancer. Rather than being directly demonstrated, the conclusion that tumor T cells originate in lymph nodes was presented as consistent with a hypothesis. T-cell repertoire diversity in tumors was found to be lower than in lymph nodes but higher than in nontumor tissue, and preferential V and J gene usage was observed.

The receptor chain draws on TRBV4-1 and TRBJ2-3; the D segment could be TRBD2, given 5 matching bases. This sequence originates from a female donor with breast cancer. Some clones in this sample may be carry-over from other donors' samples. Material for sequencing was axillary lymph node tissue. The DNA sequence reads TGCGCCAGCAGCCATGGTGATTGGGCTAGCAGTAGCCCAGATACGCAGTATTTT. It specifies CASSHGDWASSSPDTQYF.